In this sample, the clone carrying this TCR beta chain turned up a few times. This entry is derived from a study of T-cell reconstitution after alpha-beta-depleted transplantation in children. Preparation of the TCRbeta library was carried out with unique molecular identifiers. TCRdb fed the PCR reads into MiXCR, producing one record per CDR3 protein. Among about 500,000 distinct CDR3 sequences listed, approximately 32% were seen once. From germline, CDR1 is SQVTM and CDR2 ANQGSEA. V lost 7 bases and J lost 5; bases outside the gene matches: 4. The CDR3 length is 11 residues. The sample was PBMCs from the stem cell graft donor, taken from the stem cell graft. The sequence was collected from a human donor who donated a stem cell graft to a child with aplastic anemia. This rearrangement joins TRBV29-1 to TRBJ1-1; the match to TRBD1 covers 7 bases. As DNA, the CDR3 is TGCAGCGGCCGACAGGGTACTGAAGCTTTCTTT. Translated, it gives CSGRQGTEAFF.